This note documents a single T cell receptor beta chain sequence. Antigen unknown. These data are taken from a study of T cell responses to AZD1222 COVID-19 vaccine. Study results and caveats: Only five to seven individuals given AZD1222 were seropositive at baseline. There were repertoire samples only from the period after the peak T cell response. Among vaccine-associated CD4 TCRs, coverage spanned spike, with dominance at 160-218 and 743-854. A rise in Spike-specific TCR breadth and depth followed two AZD1222 doses.

V shed 0 bases and J 4 bases; nucleotides not matched to a gene: 1. The CDR3 consists of 14 residues. Germline V gives CDR1 SGHTA, CDR2 FQGNSA. Libraries were prepared by immunoSEQ multiplex PCR; TCRdb keeps only in-frame clonotypes and omits some of them. Of approximately 140,000 clones in the sample, about 90% were seen once. Sequences were derived from peripheral blood, sampled 28 days after the second AZD1222 dose. The TCR comes from an adult who received the AZD1222 COVID-19 vaccine. V gene TRBV7-2 combines with J gene TRBJ2-7; 9 bases map to TRBD1. In nucleotides, the CDR3 is TGTGCCAGCAGCTTAGCTGGGACAGGGTACGAGCAGTACTTC. Encoded protein: CASSLAGTGYEQYF.